This T cell receptor (beta chain) appears in the sequencing data of a study of blood T cell repertoires in COVID-19. Whole-study context: The United States, Italy and Spain provided the acute and convalescent COVID-19 samples. Nucleic acid was either cDNA or gDNA, and it came from T cells, B-cell-depleted T cells, or PBMCs.

Participant age was about 18 to 89 years, and participants resided in roughly 24 US areas. Participants were placed into cohorts based on the clinical history they reported. CDR3 length: 12 residues. The germline V gene encodes CDR1 KGHSH and CDR2 LQKENI. Trimming shortened V by 3 bases and J by 7 bases, and 4 bases separated the two germline ends. Generated by immunoSEQ multiplex PCR, the TCRdb table keeps only in-frame clones and is missing some. The sample lists 130,000 to 150,000 clones, around 83% occurring once. This chain uses TRBV18 with TRBJ2-6; D is uncertain. The receptor's source is a woman aged 45-60 years who had been exposed to COVID-19. Sequences were obtained from PBMCs or T cells enriched from blood (not recorded which). This CDR3 reads CASSPLANVLTF. CDR3 coding DNA: TGTGCCAGCTCACCTCTCGCCAACGTCCTGACTTTC. The variable domain in full, with the rest retrieved from reference TRBV18 and TRBJ2-6, is NAGVMQNPRHLVRRRGQEARLRCSPMKGHSHVYWYRQLPEEGLKFMVYLQKENIIDESGMPKERFSAEFPKEGPSILRIQQVVRGDSAAYFCASSPLANVLTFGAGSRLTVL.